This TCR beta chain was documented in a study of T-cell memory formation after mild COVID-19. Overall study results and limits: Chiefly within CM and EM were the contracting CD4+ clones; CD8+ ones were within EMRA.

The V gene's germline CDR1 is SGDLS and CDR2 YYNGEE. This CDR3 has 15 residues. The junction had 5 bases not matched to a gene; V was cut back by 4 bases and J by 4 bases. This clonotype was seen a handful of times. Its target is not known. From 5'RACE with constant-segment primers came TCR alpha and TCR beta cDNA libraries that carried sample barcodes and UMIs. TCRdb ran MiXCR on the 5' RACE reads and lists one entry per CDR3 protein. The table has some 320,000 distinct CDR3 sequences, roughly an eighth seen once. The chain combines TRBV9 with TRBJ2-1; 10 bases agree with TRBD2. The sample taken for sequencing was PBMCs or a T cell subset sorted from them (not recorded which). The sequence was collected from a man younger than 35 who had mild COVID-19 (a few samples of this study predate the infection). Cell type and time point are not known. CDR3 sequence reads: CASSTLAGGYNEQFF. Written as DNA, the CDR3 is TGTGCCAGCAGCACATTAGCGGGGGGTTACAATGAGCAGTTCTTC. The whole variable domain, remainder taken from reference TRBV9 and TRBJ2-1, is DSGVTQTPKHLITATGQRVTLRCSPRSGDLSVYWYQQSLDQGLQFLIQYYNGEERAKGNILERFSAQQFPDLHSELNLSSLELGDSALYFCASSTLAGGYNEQFFGPGTRLTVL.